This T cell receptor (beta chain) emerged from a study of early T cells in non-severe SARS-CoV-2 infection. Whole-study context: Sequencing used unsorted whole-blood bulk RNA, so chains lack pairing. Overall study results and limits: VDJdb matching favored anti-spike CD8 responses, missing private and CD4 specificities.

The CDR3 runs 11 residues. The ends were cut back, 2 bases at V and 9 bases at J, with 5 bases in the middle. Germline V gene data show CDR1 as MGHDK and CDR2 as SYGVNS. This clonotype was detected a few times. Its antigen remains unidentified. Unique molecular identifiers were affixed to single, distinct cDNA molecules. TCRdb re-analysed the 5' RACE reads in MiXCR, keeping a single row per CDR3 protein. The table includes tens of thousands of distinct CDR3 sequences, 8% to 13% detected once. The chain recombines TRBV25-1 with TRBJ2-1; D gene uncertain. This sample comprised whole blood, obtained at baseline. The origin of this receptor is an adult who was a healthcare worker with PCR-confirmed SARS-CoV-2 infection or an uninfected control (not recorded which). CDR3 amino acids: CASSEGGEQFF. CDR3 DNA sequence: TGTGCCAGCAGTGAAGGTGGTGAGCAGTTCTTC.